Presented here are 7 T cell receptor beta chains from one specimen sequenced in a study of T cell repertoires in cytomegalovirus infection. Their antigens are not known. Via MiXCR, TCRdb re-called the reads, giving one row per CDR3 protein. The sample consists of 70,000 to 85,000 distinct CDR3 sequences, roughly 40% of them appearing once. This material consisted of CD8+ T cells from cultured PBMCs, taken from culture after CMV antigen stimulation. These receptor sequences come from a human donor in good health (CMV status not recorded). Some clones in this sample may be carry-over from other donors' samples.

The chain has TRBV18 and TRBJ2-5; TRBD2 aligns across 9 bases. The CDR3 is 17 residues long. Germline CDR1 reads KGHSH; CDR2 reads LQKENI. The junction had 15 bases not matched to a gene; V was cut back by 5 bases and J by 5 bases. In DNA form, the CDR3 reads TGTGCCAGCTCATCCCCTAGCGGGGCCCGGCAACGGGAGACCCAGTACTTC. The encoded protein is CASSSPSGARQRETQYF. The variable domain in full, completed from reference TRBV18 and TRBJ2-5, reads NAGVMQNPRHLVRRRGQEARLRCSPMKGHSHVYWYRQLPEEGLKFMVYLQKENIIDESGMPKERFSAEFPKEGPSILRIQQVVRGDSAAYFCASSSPSGARQRETQYFGPGTRLLVL.

CDR3: CASSSGGNEQFF. DNA for the CDR3: TGTGCCAGCAGTTCAGGGGGCAATGAGCAGTTCTTC. J is TRBJ2-1 and V is TRBV12-3 or TRBV12-4; 7 bases align to TRBD1. V trimming: 4 bases; J trimming: 6 bases; junction bases outside the gene matches: 0. The CDR3 is 12 residues long.

Of note for this clonotype: This could be a read error, since a much larger clone is one nucleotide away. This rearrangement joins TRBV4-1 to TRBJ1-1, with a weak D call TRBD1 (5 bases). Germline CDR1 and CDR2: MGHRA and YSYEKL. V shed 7 bases and J shed 2 bases, with 14 bases lying between them. The CDR3 consists of 14 residues. This CDR3 reads CASILSTANTEAFF. In DNA form, the CDR3 reads TGCGCCAGCATCCTATCGACAGCCAACACTGAAGCTTTCTTT.

The gene calls are TRBV3-1 and TRBJ1-6, with 11 nucleotides matching TRBD1. J lost 0 bases, V lost 6 bases, and 4 bases had no gene match. Germline CDR1 and CDR2: LGHDT and YNNKEL (reference sequence). This CDR3 is built from 17 residues. The CDR3 loop reads CASSDGQGASYNSPLHF. CDR3 coding DNA: TGTGCCAGCAGTGACGGACAGGGGGCCTCCTATAATTCACCCCTCCACTTT.

The chain employs TRBV7-8 and TRBJ2-2; D is possibly TRBD2 (5 bases). CDR1 and CDR2 from the germline V gene are SGHVS and FQNEAQ. This CDR3 comprises 16 residues. V lost 5 bases and J 1 base, leaving 14 bases between the germline ends. Here the CDR3 DNA reads TGTGCCAGCAGCCCGTCGAGGGTACGGAACACCGGGGAGCTGTTTTTT. Translation gives CASSPSRVRNTGELFF.

The chain couples TRBV19 to TRBJ2-3, with 11 bases identical to TRBD1. The V and J ends lost 8 bases and 4 bases, in that order; junction bases with no gene match: 11. The CDR3 covers 16 residues. Per germline, CDR1 LNHDA and CDR2 SQIVND (reference sequence). The CDR3, as DNA: TGTGCCAGTTCGGACAGGGGGCGCAGGGAGTCAGATACGCAGTATTTT. This gives the protein CASSDRGRRESDTQYF.

The gene calls are TRBV27 and TRBJ1-2; D is possibly TRBD1 (5 bases). The CDR3 covers 13 residues. The V gene's germline CDR1 is MNHEY and CDR2 SMNVEV (reference sequence). V lost 2 bases and J lost 8, with 12 bases in between. The CDR3, as DNA: TGTGCCAGCAGTTTAACTCGGGGCCGGGGCTACACCTTC. It encodes CASSLTRGRGYTF.